Listed below are T cell receptor beta chains from one sample, sequenced in a study of T-cell memory formation after mild COVID-19. TCRdb redid the calling of the 5' RACE reads with MiXCR, one entry per CDR3 protein. This sample yields under 200,000 distinct CDR3 sequences, of which about 9.9% are seen a single time; more than 3.5% belongs to the top ten. The sample taken for sequencing was PBMCs or a T cell subset sorted from them (not recorded which). The receptors were gathered from a man younger than 35 who had mild COVID-19 (a few samples of this study predate the infection). Cell type and time point are not known. Both conserved end residues are part of each CDR3. A D gene is named only where the DNA matches it firmly. Clone size is stated in some rows and not others, as once, few, many or a class when expanded.

v_gene: TRBV9; d_gene: TRBD1; abundance: NA; j_gene: TRBJ2-6; CDR3aa: CASGQGSPGANVLTF; CDR3nt: TGTGCCAGCGGACAGGGTTCACCTGGGGCCAACGTCCTGACTTTC
v_gene: TRBV5-1; d_gene: NA; abundance: few; j_gene: TRBJ1-1; CDR3aa: CASSLGDGNTEAFF; CDR3nt: TGCGCCAGCAGCTTGGGAGACGGGAACACTGAAGCTTTCTTT
v_gene: TRBV28; d_gene: NA; abundance: NA; j_gene: TRBJ1-4; CDR3aa: CASSRPQGTATNEKLFF; CDR3nt: TGTGCCAGCAGTCGGCCCCAGGGGACTGCAACTAATGAAAAACTGTTTTTT
v_gene: TRBV3-1; d_gene: NA; abundance: few; j_gene: TRBJ2-2; CDR3aa: CASSQEWENTGELFF; CDR3nt: TGTGCCAGCAGCCAAGAGTGGGAGAACACCGGGGAGCTGTTTTTT
v_gene: TRBV12-3/TRBV12-4; d_gene: NA; abundance: NA; j_gene: TRBJ1-3; CDR3aa: CASSGRLPGSGNTIYF; CDR3nt: TGTGCCAGCAGTGGGCGGCTTCCCGGGAGTGGAAACACCATATATTTT
v_gene: TRBV7-6; d_gene: NA; abundance: many; j_gene: TRBJ2-5; CDR3aa: CASSPQTREVTQYF; CDR3nt: TGTGCCAGCAGCCCCCAGACTAGAGAAGTGACCCAGTACTTC
v_gene: TRBV6-1; d_gene: NA; abundance: NA; j_gene: TRBJ1-1; CDR3aa: CASSESALNTEAFF; CDR3nt: TGTGCCAGCAGTGAATCAGCCCTGAACACTGAAGCTTTCTTT
v_gene: TRBV9; d_gene: TRBD1; abundance: NA; j_gene: TRBJ2-7; CDR3aa: CASSVGPGTGFESHEQYF; CDR3nt: TGTGCCAGCAGCGTGGGGCCCGGGACAGGGTTCGAATCCCACGAGCAGTACTTC
v_gene: TRBV18; d_gene: NA; abundance: few; j_gene: TRBJ2-7; CDR3aa: CASSNGAGIFYEQYF; CDR3nt: TGTGCCAGCTCAAATGGAGCCGGGATCTTTTACGAGCAGTACTTC
v_gene: TRBV6-5; d_gene: NA; abundance: NA; j_gene: TRBJ1-2; CDR3aa: CASRRVTGLYGYTF; CDR3nt: TGTGCCAGCAGACGCGTTACGGGACTCTATGGCTACACCTTC
v_gene: TRBV18; d_gene: NA; abundance: many; j_gene: TRBJ2-5; CDR3aa: CASSSYQETQYF; CDR3nt: TGTGCCAGCTCATCGTACCAAGAGACCCAGTACTTC
v_gene: TRBV2; d_gene: NA; abundance: few; j_gene: TRBJ1-2; CDR3aa: CASSETVGKHTF; CDR3nt: TGTGCCAGCAGTGAAACCGTCGGTAAGCACACCTTC
v_gene: TRBV7-2; d_gene: TRBD2; abundance: many; j_gene: TRBJ2-1; CDR3aa: CASSLYAGDENEQFF; CDR3nt: TGTGCCAGCAGCTTATACGCGGGGGACGAAAATGAGCAGTTCTTC
v_gene: TRBV7-9; d_gene: NA; abundance: few; j_gene: TRBJ2-2; CDR3aa: CASSLQGTTGELFF; CDR3nt: TGTGCCAGCAGCTTACAGGGAACCACCGGGGAGCTGTTTTTT
v_gene: TRBV5-5; d_gene: NA; abundance: few; j_gene: TRBJ1-1; CDR3aa: CASSLEYDTEAFF; CDR3nt: TGTGCCAGCAGCTTGGAATACGACACTGAAGCTTTCTTT
v_gene: TRBV6-5; d_gene: NA; abundance: NA; j_gene: TRBJ2-5; CDR3aa: CASSPDWTQETQYF; CDR3nt: TGTGCCAGCAGTCCCGACTGGACACAAGAGACCCAGTACTTC
v_gene: TRBV20-1; d_gene: NA; abundance: NA; j_gene: TRBJ1-5; CDR3aa: CSAPVSRAQHF; CDR3nt: TGCAGTGCCCCCGTCAGTCGTGCCCAGCATTTT
v_gene: TRBV6-5; d_gene: NA; abundance: NA; j_gene: TRBJ2-5; CDR3aa: CASSPPQGPLETQYF; CDR3nt: TGTGCCAGCAGCCCACCTCAGGGTCCTTTGGAGACCCAGTACTTC
v_gene: TRBV7-9; d_gene: NA; abundance: many; j_gene: TRBJ1-5; CDR3aa: CATQRIDQPQHF; CDR3nt: TGTGCCACCCAAAGGATAGATCAGCCCCAGCATTTT
v_gene: TRBV7-2; d_gene: NA; abundance: NA; j_gene: TRBJ2-5; CDR3aa: CASSLEPLGAANFGETQYF; CDR3nt: TGTGCCAGCAGCTTAGAACCCCTCGGTGCGGCGAATTTCGGGGAGACCCAGTACTTC
v_gene: TRBV4-3; d_gene: NA; abundance: NA; j_gene: TRBJ2-2; CDR3aa: CASSQVELSGELFF; CDR3nt: TGCGCCAGCAGCCAAGTCGAGCTGTCCGGGGAGCTGTTTTTT
v_gene: TRBV12-3/TRBV12-4; d_gene: TRBD2; abundance: many; j_gene: TRBJ2-1; CDR3aa: CASKAGGGNEQFF; CDR3nt: TGTGCCAGCAAAGCGGGGGGTGGAAATGAGCAGTTCTTC
v_gene: TRBV5-1; d_gene: TRBD1; abundance: NA; j_gene: TRBJ1-6; CDR3aa: CASRGQAVYNSPLHF; CDR3nt: TGCGCCAGCAGAGGACAGGCCGTCTATAATTCACCCCTCCACTTT
v_gene: TRBV4-3; d_gene: NA; abundance: NA; j_gene: TRBJ2-1; CDR3aa: CASSQEFGRGRFQFF; CDR3nt: TGCGCCAGCAGCCAAGAATTCGGCAGGGGTCGGTTCCAGTTCTTC
v_gene: TRBV20-1; d_gene: NA; abundance: many; j_gene: TRBJ1-2; CDR3aa: CSASSTHNFYTF; CDR3nt: TGCAGTGCCTCATCCACTCATAACTTCTACACCTTC
v_gene: TRBV6-2/TRBV6-3; d_gene: NA; abundance: NA; j_gene: TRBJ1-6; CDR3aa: CASSRGGSPLHF; CDR3nt: TGTGCCAGCAGTCGAGGGGGTTCACCCCTCCACTTT
v_gene: TRBV12-3/TRBV12-4; d_gene: TRBD1; abundance: few; j_gene: TRBJ1-5; CDR3aa: CASSLAPGQGWPQHF; CDR3nt: TGTGCCAGCAGTTTAGCGCCCGGACAGGGCTGGCCCCAGCATTTT
v_gene: TRBV20-1; d_gene: NA; abundance: few; j_gene: TRBJ2-1; CDR3aa: CSATRGREVEQFF; CDR3nt: TGCAGTGCTACAAGGGGGCGGGAGGTTGAGCAGTTCTTC
v_gene: TRBV12-3/TRBV12-4; d_gene: TRBD2; abundance: NA; j_gene: TRBJ2-3; CDR3aa: CASSLSGADTQYF; CDR3nt: TGTGCCAGCAGCCTTAGCGGGGCAGATACGCAGTATTTT
v_gene: TRBV7-8; d_gene: TRBD1; abundance: NA; j_gene: TRBJ2-1; CDR3aa: CASSITGGSSYNEQFF; CDR3nt: TGTGCCAGCAGCATTACAGGGGGGAGCTCCTACAATGAGCAGTTCTTC
v_gene: TRBV18; d_gene: NA; abundance: few; j_gene: TRBJ2-7; CDR3aa: CASSPPGRGGEQYF; CDR3nt: TGTGCCAGCTCACCACCGGGCAGGGGGGGGGAGCAGTACTTC
v_gene: TRBV5-6; d_gene: NA; abundance: NA; j_gene: TRBJ2-5; CDR3aa: CASATLGGQTQYF; CDR3nt: TGTGCCAGCGCCACCCTAGGGGGGCAGACCCAGTACTTC
v_gene: TRBV7-2; d_gene: TRBD2; abundance: few; j_gene: TRBJ2-5; CDR3aa: CASSRGLAGLQETQYF; CDR3nt: TGTGCCAGCAGCCGGGGACTAGCGGGACTACAAGAGACCCAGTACTTC
v_gene: TRBV18; d_gene: NA; abundance: NA; j_gene: TRBJ2-2; CDR3aa: CASSLQAAPGELFF; CDR3nt: TGTGCCAGCTCACTGCAGGCAGCCCCCGGGGAGCTGTTTTTT
v_gene: TRBV6-6; d_gene: NA; abundance: few; j_gene: TRBJ1-3; CDR3aa: CASISLAFSGNTIYF; CDR3nt: TGTGCCAGCATTTCCCTGGCGTTCTCTGGAAACACCATATATTTT
v_gene: TRBV4-2; d_gene: NA; abundance: many; j_gene: TRBJ1-2; CDR3aa: CASSQDWSGAVGYTF; CDR3nt: TGTGCCAGCAGCCAAGATTGGTCGGGGGCAGTTGGCTACACCTTC
v_gene: TRBV20-1; d_gene: NA; abundance: NA; j_gene: TRBJ1-6; CDR3aa: CSARRGNGVSGHNSPLHF; CDR3nt: TGCAGTGCTAGGCGGGGAAACGGCGTCTCCGGGCATAATTCACCCCTCCACTTT
v_gene: TRBV4-3; d_gene: NA; abundance: NA; j_gene: TRBJ1-2; CDR3aa: CASSQDVPAFSYGYTF; CDR3nt: TGCGCCAGCAGCCAAGACGTCCCAGCTTTCAGCTATGGCTACACCTTC
v_gene: TRBV29-1; d_gene: TRBD1; abundance: few; j_gene: TRBJ2-1; CDR3aa: CSHASRDRSPEQFF; CDR3nt: TGCAGCCACGCTAGCCGGGACAGGTCCCCTGAGCAGTTCTTC
v_gene: TRBV20-1; d_gene: NA; abundance: few; j_gene: TRBJ1-6; CDR3aa: CSAIRDNAFTYNSPLHF; CDR3nt: TGCAGTGCTATCCGGGACAATGCATTCACCTATAATTCACCCCTCCACTTT
v_gene: TRBV7-6; d_gene: NA; abundance: many; j_gene: TRBJ1-1; CDR3aa: CASSFDGNTEAFF; CDR3nt: TGTGCCAGCAGCTTTGACGGGAACACTGAAGCTTTCTTT